The sequence of this T cell receptor (beta chain) was determined in a study of OX40 agonist ivuxolimab in advanced cancers. Study background: Ivuxolimab, an agonistic anti-OX40 (CD134) antibody, was given to patients. Prior checkpoint blockade (anti-PD-1, anti-PD-L1 or anti-CTLA-4) was permitted; around 39% had it.

General study findings and limits: Partial responders at 0.1-3.0 mg/kg had among the lowest clonal expansion.

Only in-frame clones appear in the TCRdb table, and some are missing; sequencing was by immunoSEQ multiplex PCR. The repertoire holds 98,000 or so clones, nearly 90% seen once, with 0.3% to 0.4% in the top ten. A few counts support this clone. Its antigen is not known. The V and J ends lost 3 bases and 5 bases, in that order; junction bases with no gene match: 4. The CDR3 length is 15 residues. Germline V gene sequence: CDR1 LNHNV, CDR2 YYDKDF (reference sequence). The chain is built from TRBV15 and TRBJ2-4, with 10 positions matching TRBD1. This specimen was CD4+ or CD8+ T cells sorted from blood, taken in a trial of the OX40 agonist ivuxolimab. This sequence was found in an adult with an advanced solid tumor such as melanoma, head and neck, liver or kidney cancer. CDR3 sequence (DNA): TGTGCCACCAGCAGGGGACAGGGGCAAGAAAACATTCAGTACTTC. It yields the protein CATSRGQGQENIQYF.